This section outlines one TCR beta chain sequence together with its context. This specimen belongs to a study of blood T cell repertoires in COVID-19. Overall study: PBMCs, B-cell-depleted T cells, or T cells were the source of the cDNA or gDNA that made up the material.

In the original processing: Reference gene primer amplification gave estimated nucleated cell counts. The protocol was immunoSEQ multiplex PCR, while the TCRdb copy is restricted to in-frame clones and leaves out a portion. The DNA was the basis for D and trimming; V, J and clone size are from that table. This table has more than 200,000 clones, roughly nine tenths appearing once. The study assigned cohorts using participant-reported clinical history. The CDR3 has 14 amino acids. The ends were cut back, 1 base at V and 0 bases at J, with 7 bases in the middle. Germline CDR1 reads SGHTA; CDR2 reads FQGNSA.

The chain recombines TRBV7-2 with TRBJ2-7; D might be TRBD2 (6 bases). Sequencing was performed on PBMCs or T cells enriched from blood (not recorded which). The receptor's source is a young woman with acute COVID-19. The CDR3 here is CASSLGGVSYEQYF. The CDR3 region has the DNA TGTGCCAGCAGCTTAGGGGGGGTCTCCTACGAGCAGTACTTC.